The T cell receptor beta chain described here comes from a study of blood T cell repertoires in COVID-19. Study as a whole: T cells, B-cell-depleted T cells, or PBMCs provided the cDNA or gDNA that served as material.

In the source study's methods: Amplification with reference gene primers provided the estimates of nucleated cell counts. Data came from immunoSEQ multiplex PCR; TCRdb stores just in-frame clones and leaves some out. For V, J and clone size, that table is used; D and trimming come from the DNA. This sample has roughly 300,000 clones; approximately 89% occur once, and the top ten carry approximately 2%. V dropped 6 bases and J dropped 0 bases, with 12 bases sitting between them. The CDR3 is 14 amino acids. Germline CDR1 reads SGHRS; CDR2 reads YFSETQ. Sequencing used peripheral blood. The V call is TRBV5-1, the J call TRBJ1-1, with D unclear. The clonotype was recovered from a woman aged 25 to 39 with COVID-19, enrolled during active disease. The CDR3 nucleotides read TGCGCCAGCATGCAAGGAGCATTGAACACTGAAGCTTTCTTT. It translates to CASMQGALNTEAFF.